This T cell receptor (beta chain) appears in the sequencing data of a study of blood T cell repertoires in COVID-19. For the study at large: PBMCs, B-cell-depleted T cells, or T cells were the source of the cDNA or gDNA that made up the material.

This table comes from immunoSEQ multiplex PCR, and its TCRdb copy is limited to in-frame clones, with some not included. The repertoire holds fewer than 200,000 clones, with 88% as singletons. Germline values: CDR1 SGHDN, CDR2 FVKESK. Trimming removed 3 bases from V and 3 bases from J; junction bases left unmatched: 8. The CDR3 consists of 15 residues. The genes are TRBV14 and TRBJ2-7, with 7 bases aligning to TRBD1. The specimen was peripheral blood. The clonotype was recovered from a man between 40 and 49 years old with active or convalescent COVID-19. The CDR3 coding sequence is TGTGCCAGCAGCCAGACAGGGAAAAGTTTCTACGAGCAGTACTTC. Translation gives CASSQTGKSFYEQYF. The whole variable domain, remainder taken from reference TRBV14 and TRBJ2-7, is EAGVTQFPSHSVIEKGQTVTLRCDPISGHDNLYWYRRVMGKEIKFLLHFVKESKQDESGMPNNRFLAERTGGTYSTLKVQPAELEDSGVYFCASSQTGKSFYEQYFGPGTRLTVT.